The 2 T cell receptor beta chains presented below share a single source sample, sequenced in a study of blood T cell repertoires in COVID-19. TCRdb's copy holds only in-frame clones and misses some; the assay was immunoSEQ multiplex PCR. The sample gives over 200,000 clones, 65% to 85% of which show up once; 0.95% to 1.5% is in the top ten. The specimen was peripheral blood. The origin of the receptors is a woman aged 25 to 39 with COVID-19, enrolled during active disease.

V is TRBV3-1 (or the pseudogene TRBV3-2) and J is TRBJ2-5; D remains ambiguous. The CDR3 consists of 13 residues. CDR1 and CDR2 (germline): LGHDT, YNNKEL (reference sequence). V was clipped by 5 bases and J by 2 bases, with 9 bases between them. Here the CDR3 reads CASSVTGQETQYF. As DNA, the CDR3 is TGTGCCAGCAGCGTGACTGGGCAAGAGACCCAGTACTTC.

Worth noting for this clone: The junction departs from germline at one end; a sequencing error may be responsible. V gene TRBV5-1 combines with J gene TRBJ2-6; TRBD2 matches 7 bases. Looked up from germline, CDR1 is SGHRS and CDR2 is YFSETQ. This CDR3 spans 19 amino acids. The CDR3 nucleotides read TGCGCCCGCAGCTGGGGGGGGGTTTCGAACCCTTCTGGGGCCAACGTCCTGACTTTC. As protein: CARSWGGVSNPSGANVLTF.